The following is a T cell receptor beta chain sequence with its context. Using immunoSEQ multiplex PCR, the repertoire was profiled, and TCRdb retains in-frame clones only, with some absent. The sample has fewer than 450,000 clones, about 88% seen once; the top ten hold roughly 0.94%. The sample originates from a study of blood T cell repertoires in COVID-19. The V segment lost 2 bases and the J segment 6 bases; nucleotides outside the gene matches: 11. The CDR3 loop spans 17 amino acids. Looked up from germline, CDR1 is LNHDA and CDR2 is SQIVND (reference sequence). The sequenced sample consisted of PBMCs or T cells enriched from blood (not recorded which). The TCR sequence derives from a woman in her twenties or thirties who had recovered from COVID-19. The chain employs TRBV19 and TRBJ1-5; 9 positions agree with TRBD1. The CDR3 DNA reads TGTGCCAGTAGTATAATTGGGACAGGGAGGGTAGGTCAGCCCCAGCATTTT. This codes for CASSIIGTGRVGQPQHF.